The clone carrying this T cell receptor (beta chain) has a count of ten or more. Its antigen is unknown. Using its own MiXCR run on the 5' RACE reads, TCRdb lists one record per CDR3 protein. The table shows approximately 40,000 distinct CDR3 sequences, with approximately 11% occurring only once. These data originate in a study of neurological immune-mediated disorders. Study-wide points: HTLV-1-associated myelopathy ranked highest for TCR clonal expansion and multiple sclerosis lowest, beneath healthy controls. None of the CDR3 amino acid sequences of expanded clones recurred across subjects, suggesting private repertoires in all groups.

Unsorted libraries were derived from 2 million PBMCs stored at -80 C. Germline-derived CDR1 and CDR2 are MNHEY and SMNVEV (reference sequence). The CDR3 length is 18 residues. V gave up 2 bases and J gave up 5 bases, with 21 bases separating them. The sequence was collected from a female donor in good health. Sequencing was performed on PBMCs. The rearrangement links TRBV27 to TRBJ1-4; D uncertain. This chain's CDR3 is CASSLTIGLGGRNEKLFF. CDR3 nucleotides: TGTGCCAGCAGTTTAACCATTGGGCTGGGAGGGCGGAATGAAAAACTGTTTTTT.